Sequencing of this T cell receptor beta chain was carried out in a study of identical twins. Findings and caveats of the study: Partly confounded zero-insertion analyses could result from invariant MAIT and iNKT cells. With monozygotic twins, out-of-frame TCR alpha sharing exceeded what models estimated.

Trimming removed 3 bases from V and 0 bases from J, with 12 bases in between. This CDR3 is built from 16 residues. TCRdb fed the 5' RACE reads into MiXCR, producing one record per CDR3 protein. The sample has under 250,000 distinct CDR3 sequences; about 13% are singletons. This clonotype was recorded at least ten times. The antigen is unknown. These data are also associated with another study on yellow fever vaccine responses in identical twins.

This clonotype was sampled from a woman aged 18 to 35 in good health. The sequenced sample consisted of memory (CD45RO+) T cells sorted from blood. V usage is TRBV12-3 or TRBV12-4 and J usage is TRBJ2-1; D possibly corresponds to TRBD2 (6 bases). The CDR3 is CASSFYGTGSYNEQFF. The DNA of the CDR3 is TGTGCCAGCAGTTTTTATGGGACTGGCTCCTACAATGAGCAGTTCTTC.